The 5 T cell receptor beta chains in this list originate from one sample, sequenced in a study of T cells in Graves' hyperthyroidism and ophthalmopathy. TCR beta CDR3 sequences were amplified from RNA transcripts. An initial round of RT-PCR targeting the TCR CDR3 relied on the HTBI primer set. Via MiXCR, TCRdb re-called the multiplex PCR reads, giving one row per CDR3 protein. The sample has about 500,000 distinct CDR3 sequences, roughly a sixth seen once; the top ten hold 25% to 30%. The sequenced sample was blood. The receptors stem from a woman aged 25 to 39 with Graves' ophthalmopathy.

This clonotype came up many times. The chain is built from TRBV9 and TRBJ1-2, with D hard to call. CDR1 is SGDLS, CDR2 YYNGEE, per germline. The CDR3 is made up of 13 amino acids. Trimming removed 2 bases from V and 4 bases from J, with 9 bases in between. In DNA, the CDR3 is TGTGCCAGCAGCGTCGTTTCTGCCTATGGCTACACCTTC. The encoded protein is CASSVVSAYGYTF.

V usage is TRBV3-1 and J usage is TRBJ2-2; TRBD2 agrees at 7 bases. Germline lookup yields CDR1 LGHDT and CDR2 YNNKEL (reference sequence). The J segment lost 5 bases and the V segment lost 0 bases, leaving 9 bases of the junction unmatched. The CDR3 contains 17 residues. The CDR3 spells CASSQEVGGPRTGELFF. CDR3 in DNA: TGTGCCAGCAGCCAAGAGGTGGGAGGGCCAAGGACCGGGGAGCTGTTTTTT.

With respect to this clonotype: At one end, the junction sequence differs from germline, possibly due to a read error. The chain joins TRBV5-1 to TRBJ2-3; no reliable D call. Germline V gene lookup returns CDR1 SGHRS and CDR2 YFSETQ. The CDR3 contains 14 residues. CDR3: CAISPLRAADTQYF. CDR3 nucleotide sequence: TGCGCCATCAGCCCGTTACGGGCGGCAGATACGCAGTATTTT.

Only a few counts were recorded for this clonotype. The chain carries TRBV11-2 and TRBJ1-3; perhaps TRBD1 as D (6 bases). The CDR3 extends over 13 amino acids. With 4 bases removed from V and 6 bases from J, the gap between germline ends came to 10 bases. From germline, CDR1 is SGHAT and CDR2 FQNNGV. The DNA of the CDR3 is TGTGCCAGCAGCTCCGGACAGCTAAACACCATATATTTT. Protein: CASSSGQLNTIYF.

In this sample, this clonotype turned up many times. This chain uses TRBV11-2 with TRBJ2-7; D unclear. The V gene lost 3 bases and the J gene lost 2 bases, with 8 bases spanning the gap. This CDR3 has 13 amino acids. CDR1 and CDR2 (germline): SGHAT, FQNNGV. The CDR3: CASSFGITYEQYF. The CDR3 bases are TGTGCCAGCAGCTTTGGAATTACCTACGAGCAGTACTTC. Together with reference TRBV11-2 and TRBJ2-7, the CDR3 gives the full variable domain: EAGVAQSPRYKIIEKRQSVAFWCNPISGHATLYWYQQILGQGPKLLIQFQNNGVVDDSQLPKDRFSAERLKGVDSTLKIQPAKLEDSAVYLCASSFGITYEQYFGPGTRLTVT.